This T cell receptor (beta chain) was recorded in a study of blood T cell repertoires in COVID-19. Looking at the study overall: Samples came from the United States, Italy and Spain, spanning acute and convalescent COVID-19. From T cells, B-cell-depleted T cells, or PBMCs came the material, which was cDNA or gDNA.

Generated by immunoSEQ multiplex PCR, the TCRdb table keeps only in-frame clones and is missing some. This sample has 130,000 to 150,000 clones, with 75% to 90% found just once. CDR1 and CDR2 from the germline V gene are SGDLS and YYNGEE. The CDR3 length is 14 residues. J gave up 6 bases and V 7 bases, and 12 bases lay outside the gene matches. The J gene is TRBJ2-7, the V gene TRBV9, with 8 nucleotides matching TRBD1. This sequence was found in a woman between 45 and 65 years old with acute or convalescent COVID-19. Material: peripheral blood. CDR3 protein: CASRRRDRLFEQYF. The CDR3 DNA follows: TGTGCCAGCCGCCGCCGGGACAGGTTGTTCGAGCAGTACTTC.